This entry features one T cell receptor beta chain sequence. It lacks a known antigen. No much larger clonotype is one base removed from it; base qualities were not supplied. Reading from cysteine to phenylalanine, the CDR3 counts 14 amino acids. The kept DNA is CDR3 alone, 42 bases in frame from the first base. Between the V and J ends, shortened by 6 bases and 4 bases respectively, the junction contains 15 bases. Looking up the germline V gene (reference sequence) yields CDR1 MNHEY and CDR2 SMNVEV. Using the deep immunoSEQ assay, multiplex PCR amplified TCR CDR3 regions from genomic DNA. For each cell subset, the extracted genomic DNA was distributed evenly across all wells of several immunoSEQ 96-well plates, and each plate served as one replicate. For sorted subsets, 200 ng of genomic DNA, equivalent to 30,000 or so T cell genomes, went into each replicate PCR. Purified libraries were quantified with a Qubit 3.0 fluorometer, sized on a Bioanalyzer 2100, and re-quantified with the KAPA Library Quantification kit. Every immunoSEQ 96-well plate was sequenced on a dedicated single-read 150-cycle Illumina NextSeq 550 flow cell. The authors processed their data as follows. The immunoSEQ output contained only junctional sequences without quality scores, so filtering could not match that applied to full-length reads. Sequences were annotated with PyIR, a Python wrapper for IgBLAST v1.9, using IMGT germline references to assign V/J genes and CDR3. Reads were removed for weak V/J assignments (E-value above 1e-6), missing CDR3, stop codons, out-of-frame junctions, or ambiguous translated residues. A V3J clonotype was defined by an identical inferred V gene, J gene, and CDR3 amino acid sequence. Percentage overlap between repertoires was calculated by dividing the number of shared unique clonotypes by the size of the smaller repertoire. Repertoire richness was assessed with RTK rarefaction, the Chao1 estimator, and Recon v2.1 estimates of unobserved clonotypes. Generation probabilities were computed with OLGA for all TCRbeta clonotypes obtained by the gDNA method from several donors. This immuneACCESS table, as held by TCRdb, lists in-frame sequences with V and J called but not all clones. Of the missing ones, under half trace to an unresolved V gene in checked studies; the others have no known cause. The DNA was the basis for D and trimming; V, J and clone size are from that table. This sample holds fewer than 850,000 clones; about 92% were observed only once. In total, the top ten clones hold 34% of the sample.

The donors were healthy, HIV-negative adults with no recently reported acute infections or vaccinations. Only Caucasian adults living in Nashville, Tennessee, USA were represented among the donors. The CD8 memory samples were a combination of magnetically selected CD45RO+ cells and CCR7-negative CD45RA+ effector memory (TemRA) cells. Blood was obtained by leukapheresis, after which PBMCs were separated by Ficoll-Histopaque density gradient centrifugation and cryopreserved in liquid nitrogen vapor phase. Analytical flow cytometry was used to check the purity and quantity of each magnetically sorted T cell population. Genomic DNA was isolated from each sorted fraction and quantified by UV absorbance on a Nanodrop 2000c. The record originates from a study of shared clonotypes between healthy human individuals (dated by TCRdb to the early 2020s). For the wider study: Three men and a couple of women, aged 18 to 49 years, made up the cohort. For each donor, three plates each were used for CD4 naive and CD4 memory, two plates were used for CD8 naive, and one plate was used for CD8 memory. Blood TCR repertoires of four to six healthy adults were deeply sequenced to estimate repertoire size and the extent of clonotype sharing between individuals. Different laboratories and diverse techniques were used to prepare libraries and sequence TCR repertoires, to increase sequencing depth and limit assay-specific biases. Per donor, leukapheresis produced somewhere between about 0.9 and 9 billion PBMCs. Overall study results and their limits: Pairwise subsampling indicated that sequencing depth was expected to affect the degree of clonotype sharing among donors. Rarefaction of sorted-subset datasets indicated incomplete sequencing despite the large sequencing depth. Sampling was limited to blood, and TCR repertoires in tissue likely differ from TCR repertoires in blood. The genetic and exposure-history diversity represented was limited by the small number of donors. Across a handful of donors, approximately 4.9% of naive CD4, roughly 3.5% of naive CD8, around 2.1% of memory CD4, and roughly 0.4% of memory CD8 clonotypes were shared. Compared with non-shared clonotypes, clonotypes shared by all four sorted-subset donors had higher generation probabilities. Larger estimated clonotype richness was generally found for naive subsets than for memory subsets.

The chain uses TRBV27 and TRBJ1-2, with an unclear D gene assignment. The receptor was isolated from a man younger than 35 in good health. Some clones in this sample may be carry-over from other donors' samples. Sequences were obtained from memory CD8+ T cells from PBMCs. The cell subset or site label for this specimen denotes: CD45RO+ cells pooled with CCR7-negative TemRA cells. At the DNA level, the sequence is TGTGCCAGCAGCCTCTTCGGGTCCACCTATGGCTACACCTTC. Its translation is CASSLFGSTYGYTF.